The 27 T cell receptor beta chains given below trace back to one sample, sequenced in a study of T cell responses to AZD1222 COVID-19 vaccine. Here immunoSEQ multiplex PCR was the method, and the copy in TCRdb shows in-frame clones only, minus some. The profile shows approximately 190,000 clones, around nine tenths of them singletons. Specimen: peripheral blood, collected 28 days after the second dose of the MenACWY control vaccine. The receptors were gathered from an adult who received the MenACWY meningococcal vaccine as a control.

With respect to this clone: The DNA is left out, because the CDR3 cannot be placed on it with certainty; the CDR3 is given as TCRdb lists it. The V and J genes are TRBV7-2 and TRBJ1-2. The CDR3 comprises 16 residues, both ends counted. Germline V gene lookup returns CDR1 SGHTA and CDR2 FQGNSA. CDR3 sequence reads: CASSLFLSRSNYGYTF.

The chain joins TRBV10-1 to TRBJ2-7; 8 bases align to TRBD1. Germline assignment: CDR1 WNHNN and CDR2 SYGVQD (reference sequence). V trimming: 5 bases; J trimming: 3 bases; junction bases outside the gene matches: 3. The CDR3 extends over 13 amino acids. The CDR3 sequence: CASSPGTGYEQYF. The CDR3 coding sequence is TGCGCCAGCAGTCCCGGGACAGGCTACGAGCAGTACTTC.

V and J are TRBV19 and TRBJ2-7, with D perhaps given as TRBD1 or TRBD2 (6 bases each). V dropped 5 bases and J dropped 0 bases, with 23 bases sitting between them. The CDR3 contains 18 residues. Germline V gene lookup returns CDR1 LNHDA and CDR2 SQIVND (reference sequence). This CDR3 reads CASSFGGSGDRSSYEQYF. The CDR3 nucleotides read TGTGCCAGTAGTTTTGGGGGTAGCGGAGACAGGAGCTCCTACGAGCAGTACTTC.

The V and J genes are TRBV11-3 and TRBJ2-1; D gene ambiguous. The CDR3 consists of 15 residues. Germline loops: CDR1 SGHNT, CDR2 YENEEA. V was shortened by 0 bases and J by 6 bases, with 12 bases between the two germline ends. The CDR3 coding sequence is TGTGCCAGCAGCTTAGAGACCCGGGCCAGCAATGAGCAGTTCTTC. Amino acid sequence: CASSLETRASNEQFF.

The chain is built from TRBV6-5 and TRBJ1-4; D possibly corresponds to TRBD1 (5 bases). Germline lookup yields CDR1 MNHEY and CDR2 SVGAGI. There are 15 residues in the CDR3. The V end was cut by 6 bases, the J end by 13 bases, with 24 bases between. This chain's CDR3 is CASRTTGGNLVRLFF. CDR3 nucleotide sequence: TGTGCCAGCAGAACGACGGGGGGGAATTTGGTACGACTGTTTTTT.

The rearrangement links TRBV28 to TRBJ2-2; D might be TRBD1 (6 bases). This CDR3 region has 14 residues. CDR1 is MDHEN, CDR2 SYDVKM, per germline. Trimming removed 7 bases from V and 0 bases from J, with 9 bases in between. The CDR3 loop reads CASKRTANTGELFF. Written as DNA, the CDR3 is TGTGCCAGCAAACGGACAGCGAACACCGGGGAGCTGTTTTTT.

CDR3 residues: CASKRAGVGGELFF. The CDR3 region has the DNA TGTGCCAGCAAGCGAGCGGGAGTTGGCGGGGAGCTGTTTTTT. This chain uses TRBV7-3 with TRBJ2-2, with 8 nucleotides matching TRBD2. The germline CDR1 and CDR2 sequences are SGHTA and FQGTGA. The CDR3 has 14 residues. Unmatched junction bases numbered 8, after V lost 7 bases and J lost 7 bases.

Only a few counts were recorded for this clone. The J gene is TRBJ2-7, the V gene TRBV7-8, with 11 nucleotides matching TRBD2. The germline V gene encodes CDR1 SGHVS and CDR2 FQNEAQ. The ends lost 1 base at V and 6 bases at J; junction bases unmatched: 5. The CDR3 has 15 amino acids. The CDR3 bases are TGTGCCAGCAGCTTAGGACTAGCGGGATCAAGCGAGCAGTACTTC. Protein sequence: CASSLGLAGSSEQYF. Based on the CDR3 plus reference TRBV7-8 and TRBJ2-7, the full variable domain is GAGVSQSPRYKVAKRGQDVALRCDPISGHVSLFWYQQALGQGPEFLTYFQNEAQLDKSGLPSDRFFAERPEGSVSTLKIQRTQQEDSAVYLCASSLGLAGSSEQYFGPGTRLTVT.

Of note for this clone: The limits of the CDR3 on the DNA are not certain, so only TCRdb's listed CDR3 is given. The chain is built from TRBV21-1 and TRBJ1-6; the table names TRBD1, a call not compared with the DNA. TRBV21-1 is flagged as a pseudogene. A total of 19 residues make up the CDR3, ends included. This CDR3 reads CASSIPRDRVWGWGSPLHF.

This clone was picked up a small number of times. The chain uses TRBV5-4 and TRBJ2-5, with D maybe TRBD1 (5 bases). The CDR3 covers 14 residues. CDR1 SGHNT and CDR2 YYREEE come from the germline V gene (reference sequence). V lost 3 bases to trimming and J lost 2 bases, with 11 bases between them. The CDR3 sequence is CASSSKRGQETQYF. CDR3 nucleotide sequence: TGTGCCAGCAGCTCAAAAAGGGGTCAAGAGACCCAGTACTTC.

The rearrangement links TRBV11-1 to TRBJ2-1; 12 bases agree with TRBD2. V lost 4 bases to trimming and J lost 8 bases; unmatched junction nucleotides: 6. Germline values: CDR1 SGHAT, CDR2 FQDESV (reference sequence). The CDR3 length is 15 residues. The CDR3 spells CASSSTSGRKDEQFF. The CDR3 DNA is TGTGCCAGCAGCTCGACTAGCGGGAGAAAGGATGAGCAGTTCTTC.

The rearrangement links TRBV6-5 to TRBJ1-5; 7 bases are shared with TRBD1. The ends lost 6 bases at V and 5 bases at J; junction bases unmatched: 4. Germline V gene data show CDR1 as MNHEY and CDR2 as SVGAGI. The CDR3 has 13 amino acids. CDR3 sequence: CASSRQGHQPQHF. CDR3 nucleotide sequence: TGTGCCAGCAGCCGACAGGGTCATCAGCCCCAGCATTTT.

The genes are TRBV7-2 and TRBJ1-6; TRBD1 might be the D (6 bases). The CDR3 has 14 residues. Germline V lookup: CDR1 SGHTA, CDR2 FQGNSA. V lost 1 base and J lost 10, with 11 bases in between. The CDR3 DNA reads as TGTGCCAGCAGCTTAGTCGGGGGCGGGTCACCCCTCCACTTT. Its translation: CASSLVGGGSPLHF.

The chain uses TRBV12-1 and TRBJ1-2. TRBV12-1 is classified as a pseudogene. The CDR3 contains 13 residues. CDR3 amino acids: CASSFINDYGYTF. The DNA of the CDR3 is TGTGCCAGCAGCTTTATTAATGATTATGGCTACACCTTC.

The gene calls are TRBV12-3 or TRBV12-4 and TRBJ1-1, with a tentative D call TRBD1 (6 bases). Trimming stripped 6 bases from V and 7 bases from J, with 9 bases between. The CDR3 sequence is 11 residues long. The CDR3, as DNA: TGTGCCAGCAGCCGGACAGTTGAAGCTTTCTTT. Translating it yields CASSRTVEAFF.

This chain connects TRBV4-1 to TRBJ2-7; D might be TRBD2 (7 bases). Germline V gene sequence: CDR1 MGHRA, CDR2 YSYEKL. The CDR3 runs to 15 residues. V dropped 3 bases and J dropped 3 bases, with 15 bases sitting between them. As DNA, the CDR3 is TGCGCCAGCAGCCAGGACGGGGGGCGAAGCTACGAGCAGTACTTC. This encodes CASSQDGGRSYEQYF.

The rearrangement links TRBV27 to TRBJ1-1, with D possibly matching TRBD1 (6 bases). The germline V gene has CDR1 MNHEY and CDR2 SMNVEV (reference sequence). V was pared by 0 bases and J by 0 bases, with 11 bases between. The CDR3 has 16 residues. CDR3 coding DNA: TGTGCCAGCAGTTTATCGTCAGGGGAAATGAACACTGAAGCTTTCTTT. It yields the protein CASSLSSGEMNTEAFF.

V is TRBV9 and J is TRBJ2-1; TRBD1 aligns across 9 bases. The CDR3 is 15 amino acids. V gave up 6 bases and J gave up 6 bases; unmatched junction bases: 10. Germline V gene data show CDR1 as SGDLS and CDR2 as YYNGEE. CDR3 region: CASNPSGQGTNEQFF. CDR3 nucleotides: TGTGCCAGCAACCCTTCGGGACAGGGAACCAATGAGCAGTTCTTC.

CDR3 DNA: TGCGCCAGCCTCTCACCGACTAACTATGGCTACACCTTC. Translation gives CASLSPTNYGYTF. The V and J genes are TRBV10-2 and TRBJ1-2; D not resolved. CDR3 length: 13 residues. In germline, CDR1 is WSHSY, CDR2 SAAADI. Trimming left V 8 bases short and J 0 bases short, with 10 bases between.

DNA for the CDR3: TGTGCCAGTAGTATTATACTGGGGGTTGACTATGGCTACACCTTC. It yields the protein CASSIILGVDYGYTF. The rearrangement joins TRBV19 to TRBJ1-2; TRBD1 is a possible D gene (5 bases). CDR3 length: 15 amino acids. The V gene's germline CDR1 is LNHDA and CDR2 SQIVND (reference sequence). The V and J ends lost 3 bases and 3 bases respectively, with 14 bases between them.

This sequence joins TRBV11-3 and TRBJ2-7; weak D call: TRBD2 (6 bases). The CDR3 length is 19 residues. Germline V gene lookup returns CDR1 SGHNT and CDR2 YENEEA. Trimming removed 0 bases from V and 3 bases from J, with 24 bases in between. CDR3 nucleotide sequence: TGTGCCAGCAGCTTAGACTCCCTGAGTCTAGCGCGAGGGGACTACGAGCAGTACTTC. It translates to CASSLDSLSLARGDYEQYF. Together with reference TRBV11-3 and TRBJ2-7, the CDR3 gives the full variable domain: EAGVVQSPRYKIIEKKQPVAFWCNPISGHNTLYWYLQNLGQGPELLIRYENEEAVDDSQLPKDRFSAERLKGVDSTLKIQPAELGDSAVYLCASSLDSLSLARGDYEQYFGPGTRLTVT.

CDR3 residues: CASSSVDDGYTF. The CDR3 DNA is TGTGCCAGCAGTTCCGTGGACGACGGCTACACCTTC. The rearrangement joins TRBV6-5 to TRBJ1-2, with no clear D. The CDR3 runs 12 residues. The V and J ends lost 4 bases and 8 bases respectively, with 11 bases between them. Germline loops: CDR1 MNHEY, CDR2 SVGAGI.

This chain links TRBV27 with TRBJ2-7, with D perhaps assigned TRBD1 or TRBD2 (5 bases each). CDR1 is MNHEY and CDR2 is SMNVEV in the germline V gene (reference sequence). The V gene lost 4 bases and the J gene lost 7 bases, with 20 bases spanning the gap. The CDR3 consists of 15 residues. The CDR3 loop is CASSSQPGPRREQYF. The CDR3 DNA follows: TGTGCCAGCAGTTCGCAACCGGGACCCCGTAGGGAGCAGTACTTC.

V usage is TRBV7-3 and J usage is TRBJ2-1, with 10 bases lining up with TRBD2. This CDR3 has 18 amino acids. The V and J ends lost 2 bases and 4 bases, in that order; junction bases with no gene match: 11. Germline loops: CDR1 SGHTA, CDR2 FQGTGA. The CDR3: CASSLFQRSSGSYNEQFF. CDR3 in DNA: TGTGCCAGCAGCTTATTCCAACGATCTAGCGGGAGTTACAATGAGCAGTTCTTC.

V usage is TRBV24-1 and J usage is TRBJ2-1; TRBD1 is a possible D gene (6 bases). The CDR3 is 13 residues long. V shed 0 bases and J shed 9 bases, with 8 bases lying between them. CDR1 and CDR2 (germline): KGHDR, SFDVKD. As DNA, the CDR3 is TGTGCCACCAGTGATTTGTGGGGGCCTGAGCAGTTCTTC. It encodes CATSDLWGPEQFF.

The V and J genes are TRBV7-9 and TRBJ2-2; TRBD2 agrees at 13 bases. The germline V gene encodes CDR1 SEHNR and CDR2 FQNEAQ (reference sequence). This CDR3 is built from 15 residues. V lost 5 bases, J lost 7 bases, and 4 bases stayed unmatched. The CDR3 here is CASSRTSGGLGELFF. DNA for the CDR3: TGTGCCAGCAGCCGGACTAGCGGGGGACTCGGGGAGCTGTTTTTT.

The rearrangement joins TRBV28 to TRBJ2-7, with TRBD1 identical over 7 bases. Germline trimming cut 2 bases from V and 7 bases from J; bases unmatched to any gene: 11. The germline CDR1 and CDR2 sequences are MDHEN and SYDVKM. This CDR3 spans 15 amino acids. CDR3 nucleotide sequence: TGTGCCAGCAGTTTAATCACAGGGGATCTCAGGGAGCAGTACTTC. As protein: CASSLITGDLREQYF. The whole variable domain, filled in from reference TRBV28 and TRBJ2-7, reads DVKVTQSSRYLVKRTGEKVFLECVQDMDHENMFWYRQDPGLGLRLIYFSYDVKMKEKGDIPEGYSVSREKKERFSLILESASTNQTSMYLCASSLITGDLREQYFGPGTRLTVT.